This TCR beta chain was identified during a study of T cells in Graves' hyperthyroidism and ophthalmopathy. Notes on the study in general: The model foresaw ophthalmopathy a median around 6 months prior to onset.

The V end lost 7 bases, the J end lost 5 bases, and 17 bases lay between the germline ends. The CDR3 runs to 14 residues. In its sample, this clonotype was seen many times. Its antigen is not identified. Cells are PBMCs isolated from more than 8.5 ml of fresh blood. Amplified TCR beta CDR3 regions derived from RNA transcripts. With the HTBI primer set, the TCR CDR3 went through a first round of RT-PCR. MiXCR was run by TCRdb on the multiplex PCR reads, yielding one entry per CDR3 protein. Altogether 250,000 to 300,000 distinct CDR3 sequences are present, less than 15% being singletons, with the ten largest covering almost 8%.

Material: blood. This sequence originates from a woman between 25 and 40 years old with Graves' hyperthyroidism that later progressed to Graves' ophthalmopathy. The V call is TRBV12-3 or TRBV12-4, the J call TRBJ1-1; TRBD1 is a possible D gene (5 bases). This CDR3 is CASTRQIFGTEAFF. The CDR3 nucleotides read TGTGCCAGCACACGACAGATCTTTGGTACTGAAGCTTTCTTT.